This T cell receptor (beta chain) was retrieved from a study of T cell changes during pregnancy in multiple sclerosis. This table comes from immunoSEQ multiplex PCR, and its TCRdb copy is limited to in-frame clones, with some not included. The table includes fewer than 85,000 clones, roughly 90% detected once. V gave up 4 bases and J gave up 3 bases; unmatched junction bases: 13. Per germline, CDR1 SGDLS and CDR2 YYNGEE. The CDR3 is 18 amino acids. The source material was peripheral blood, sampled before pregnancy. The rearrangement joins TRBV9 to TRBJ2-3, with 11 bases identical to TRBD1. This clonotype was sampled from a female donor with multiple sclerosis, enrolled in a pregnancy study. The CDR3 region has the DNA TGTGCCAGCAGCTCTCGACCTCCGGGACAGGGGGGAACAGATACGCAGTATTTT. Translated, it gives CASSSRPPGQGGTDTQYF. The complete variable domain, with remaining parts taken from reference TRBV9 and TRBJ2-3, reads DSGVTQTPKHLITATGQRVTLRCSPRSGDLSVYWYQQSLDQGLQFLIQYYNGEERAKGNILERFSAQQFPDLHSELNLSSLELGDSALYFCASSSRPPGQGGTDTQYFGPGTRLTVL.